These 6 T cell receptor beta chains originate from one sample sequenced in a study of shared clonotypes between healthy human individuals. Measured with immunoSEQ multiplex PCR; TCRdb has only the in-frame clones, and not every one. Of about 1 million clones in the sample, roughly 80% were seen once. The specimen sequenced was memory CD4+ T cells sorted from blood. Stated subset: CD45RA-negative fraction. The receptors were gathered from a man between 18 and 29 years old in good health.

V usage is TRBV5-1 and J usage is TRBJ2-7; D unclear. CDR1 SGHRS and CDR2 YFSETQ come from the germline V gene. V shed 4 bases and J shed 2 bases, with 10 bases lying between them. The CDR3 runs 13 residues. As DNA, the CDR3 is TGCGCCAGCAGCCGAGGCGATGCCTACGAGCAGTACTTC. Translation: CASSRGDAYEQYF.

As regards this clone: Other nucleotide sequences in the sample specify the same CDR3. This chain uses TRBV11-2 with TRBJ2-5; 7 bases agree with TRBD1. The trim removed 1 base at V and 4 bases at J, leaving 3 bases unmatched. CDR1 and CDR2 (germline): SGHAT, FQNNGV. The CDR3 sequence is 14 residues long. Here the CDR3 reads CASSLGQGRETQYF. The CDR3 DNA sequence: TGTGCCAGCAGCTTAGGACAGGGTCGAGAGACCCAGTACTTC. Based on the CDR3 plus reference TRBV11-2 and TRBJ2-5, the full variable domain is EAGVAQSPRYKIIEKRQSVAFWCNPISGHATLYWYQQILGQGPKLLIQFQNNGVVDDSQLPKDRFSAERLKGVDSTLKIQPAKLEDSAVYLCASSLGQGRETQYFGPGTRLLVL.

The rearrangement links TRBV2 to TRBJ1-1; no definite D call. The CDR3 length is 12 residues. Trimming left V 6 bases short and J 5 bases short, with 10 bases between. Germline assignment: CDR1 SNHLY and CDR2 FYNNEI. DNA of the CDR3: TGTGCCAGCAGGGAGGTTTGGACTGAAGCTTTCTTT. Its protein is CASREVWTEAFF.

The chain has TRBV10-2 and TRBJ1-1, with TRBD1 as a possible D gene (6 bases). V lost 7 bases and J 4 bases, leaving 13 bases between the germline ends. The V gene's germline CDR1 is WSHSY and CDR2 SAAADI. This CDR3 has 13 amino acids. Here the CDR3 DNA reads TGCGCCAGCAAAACCGGGACACCCACTGAAGCTTTCTTT. Amino acids: CASKTGTPTEAFF.

The CDR3, as DNA: TGTGCCAGTAGTACCACCTGGGGTGAAAAACTGTTTTTT. Its translation: CASSTTWGEKLFF. J is TRBJ1-4 and V is TRBV19; D not resolved. Trimming removed 4 bases from V and 7 bases from J, with 10 bases in between. This CDR3 spans 13 amino acids. Germline V CDR1 and CDR2: LNHDA, SQIVND (reference sequence).

This chain connects TRBV5-1 to TRBJ2-6; no definite D call. The CDR3 has 14 residues. The V end lost 4 bases, the J end lost 0 bases, and 5 bases lay between the germline ends. Looked up from germline, CDR1 is SGHRS and CDR2 is YFSETQ. CDR3 sequence (DNA): TGCGCCAGCAGCACGGACTCTGGGGCCAACGTCCTGACTTTC. It yields the protein CASSTDSGANVLTF.